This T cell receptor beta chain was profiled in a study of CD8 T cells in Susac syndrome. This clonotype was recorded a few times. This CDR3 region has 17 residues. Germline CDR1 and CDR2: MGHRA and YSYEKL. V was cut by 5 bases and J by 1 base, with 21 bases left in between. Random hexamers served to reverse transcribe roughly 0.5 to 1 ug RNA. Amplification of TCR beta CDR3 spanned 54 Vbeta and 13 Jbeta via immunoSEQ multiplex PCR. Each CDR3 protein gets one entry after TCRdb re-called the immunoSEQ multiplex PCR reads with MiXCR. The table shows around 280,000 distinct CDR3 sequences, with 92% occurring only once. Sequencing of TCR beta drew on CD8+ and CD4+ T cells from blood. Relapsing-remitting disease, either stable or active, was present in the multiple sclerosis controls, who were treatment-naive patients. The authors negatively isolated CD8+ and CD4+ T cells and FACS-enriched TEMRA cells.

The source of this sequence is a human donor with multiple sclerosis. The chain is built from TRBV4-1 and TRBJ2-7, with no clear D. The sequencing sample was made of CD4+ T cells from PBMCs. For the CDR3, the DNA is TGCGCCAGCAGCTTTAGGCTGACCGGGCAGCCTTCCTACGAGCAGTACTTC. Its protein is CASSFRLTGQPSYEQYF.